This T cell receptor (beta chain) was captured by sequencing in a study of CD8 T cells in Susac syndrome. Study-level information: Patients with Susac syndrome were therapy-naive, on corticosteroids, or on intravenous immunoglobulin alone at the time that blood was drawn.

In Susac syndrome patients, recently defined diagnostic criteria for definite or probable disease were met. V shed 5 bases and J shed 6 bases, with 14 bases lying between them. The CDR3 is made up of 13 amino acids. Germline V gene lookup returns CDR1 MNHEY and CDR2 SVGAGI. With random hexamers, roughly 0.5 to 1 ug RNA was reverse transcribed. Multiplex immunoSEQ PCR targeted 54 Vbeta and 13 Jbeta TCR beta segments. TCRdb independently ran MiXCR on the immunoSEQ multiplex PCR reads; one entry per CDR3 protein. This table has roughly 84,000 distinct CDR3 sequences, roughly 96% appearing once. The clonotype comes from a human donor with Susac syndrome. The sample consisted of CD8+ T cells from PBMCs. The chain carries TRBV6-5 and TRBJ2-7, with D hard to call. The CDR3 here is CASSPHNLSEQYF. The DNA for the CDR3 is TGTGCCAGCAGTCCCCACAACCTCTCCGAGCAGTACTTC.